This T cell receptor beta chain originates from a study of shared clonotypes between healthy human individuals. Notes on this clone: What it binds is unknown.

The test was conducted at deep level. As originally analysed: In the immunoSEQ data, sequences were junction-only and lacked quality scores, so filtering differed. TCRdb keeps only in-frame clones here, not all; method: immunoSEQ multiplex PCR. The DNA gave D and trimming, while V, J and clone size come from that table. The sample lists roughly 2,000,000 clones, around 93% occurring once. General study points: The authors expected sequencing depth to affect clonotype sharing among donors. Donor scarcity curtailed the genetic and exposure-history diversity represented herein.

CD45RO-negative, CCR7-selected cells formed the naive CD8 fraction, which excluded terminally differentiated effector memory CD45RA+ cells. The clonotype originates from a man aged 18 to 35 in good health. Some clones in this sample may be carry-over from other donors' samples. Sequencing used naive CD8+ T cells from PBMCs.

The CDR3 loop is CASSQDNAGTEAFF. CDR3 nucleotide sequence: TGTGCCAGCAGCCAAGATAACGCGGGAACTGAAGCTTTCTTT. The genes are TRBV4-2 and TRBJ1-1; unclear D gene. Deletions cut 0 bases from V and 5 bases from J, with 10 bases between. Germline lookup yields CDR1 LGHNA and CDR2 YNFKEQ. This CDR3 contains 14 residues.